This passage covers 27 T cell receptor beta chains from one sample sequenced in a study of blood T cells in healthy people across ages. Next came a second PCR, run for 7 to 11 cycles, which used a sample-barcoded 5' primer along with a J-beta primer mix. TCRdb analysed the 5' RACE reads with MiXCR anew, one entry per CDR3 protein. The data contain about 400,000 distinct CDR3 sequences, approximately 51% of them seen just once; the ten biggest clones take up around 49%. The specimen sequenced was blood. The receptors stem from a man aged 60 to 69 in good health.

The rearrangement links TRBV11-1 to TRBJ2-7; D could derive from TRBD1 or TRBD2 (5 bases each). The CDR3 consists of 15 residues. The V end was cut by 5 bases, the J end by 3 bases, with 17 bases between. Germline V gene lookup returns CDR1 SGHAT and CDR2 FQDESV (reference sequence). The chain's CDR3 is CASSEVVGTLYEQYF. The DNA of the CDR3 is TGTGCCAGCAGCGAAGTTGTGGGGACCCTCTACGAGCAGTACTTC.

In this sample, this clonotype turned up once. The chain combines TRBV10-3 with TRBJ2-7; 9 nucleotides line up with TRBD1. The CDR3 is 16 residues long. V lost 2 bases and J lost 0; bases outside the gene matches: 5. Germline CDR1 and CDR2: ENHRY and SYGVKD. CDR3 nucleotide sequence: TGTGCCATCAGTGAGCCCGGGACAGGGAGCTCCTACGAGCAGTACTTC. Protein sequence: CAISEPGTGSSYEQYF.

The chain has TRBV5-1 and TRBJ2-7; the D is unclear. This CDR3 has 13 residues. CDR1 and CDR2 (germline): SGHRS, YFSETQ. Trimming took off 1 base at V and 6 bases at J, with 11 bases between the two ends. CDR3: CASSLLPATEQYF. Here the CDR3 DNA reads TGCGCCAGCAGCTTGCTCCCGGCTACCGAGCAGTACTTC.

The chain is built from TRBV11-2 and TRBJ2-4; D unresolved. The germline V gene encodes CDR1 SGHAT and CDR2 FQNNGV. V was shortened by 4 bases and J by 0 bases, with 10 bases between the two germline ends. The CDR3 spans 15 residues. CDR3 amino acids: CASSYDVLAKNIQYF. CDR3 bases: TGTGCCAGCAGCTATGACGTCCTAGCCAAAAACATTCAGTACTTC.

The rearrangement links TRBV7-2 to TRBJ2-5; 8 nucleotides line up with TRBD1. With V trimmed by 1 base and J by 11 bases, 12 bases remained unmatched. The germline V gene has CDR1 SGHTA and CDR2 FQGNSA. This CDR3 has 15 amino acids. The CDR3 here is CASSLGPDRVDEQYF. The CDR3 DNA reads TGTGCCAGCAGCTTAGGGCCGGACAGGGTCGATGAGCAGTACTTC. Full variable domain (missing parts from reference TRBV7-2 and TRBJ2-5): GAGVSQSPSNKVTEKGKDVELRCDPISGHTALYWYRQSLGQGLEFLIYFQGNSAPDKSGLPSDRFSAERTGGSVSTLTIQRTQQEDSAVYLCASSLGPDRVDEQYFGPGTRLLVL.

CDR3 DNA: TGTGCCAGCCACCCGCGGCAGGGGGGTGGCTACACCTTC. This encodes CASHPRQGGGYTF. This chain joins TRBV6-5 and TRBJ1-2; 7 bases line up with TRBD1. CDR3 size: 13 residues. The germline V gene has CDR1 MNHEY and CDR2 SVGAGI. Trimming removed 8 bases from V and 7 bases from J; junction bases left unmatched: 10.

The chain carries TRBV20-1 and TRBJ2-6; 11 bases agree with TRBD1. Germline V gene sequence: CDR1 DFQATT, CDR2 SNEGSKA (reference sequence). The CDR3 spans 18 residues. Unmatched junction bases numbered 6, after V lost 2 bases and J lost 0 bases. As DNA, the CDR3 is TGCAGTGCTAGAAAAAGGACAGGGGGCTACTCTGGGGCCAACGTCCTGACTTTC. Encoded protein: CSARKRTGGYSGANVLTF.

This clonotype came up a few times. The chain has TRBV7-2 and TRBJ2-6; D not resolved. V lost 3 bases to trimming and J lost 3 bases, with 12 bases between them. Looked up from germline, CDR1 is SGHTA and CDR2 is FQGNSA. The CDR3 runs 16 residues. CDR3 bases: TGTGCCAGCAGCTTCGGCGGCTCAGGTGGGGCCAACGTCCTGACTTTC. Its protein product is CASSFGGSGGANVLTF.

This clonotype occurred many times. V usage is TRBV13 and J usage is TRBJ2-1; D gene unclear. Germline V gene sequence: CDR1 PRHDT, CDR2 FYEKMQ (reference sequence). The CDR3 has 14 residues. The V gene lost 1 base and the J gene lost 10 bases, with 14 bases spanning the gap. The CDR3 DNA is TGTGCCAGCAGCTTAGCGTCGAGGTCTCGGGAGCAGTTCTTC. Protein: CASSLASRSREQFF.

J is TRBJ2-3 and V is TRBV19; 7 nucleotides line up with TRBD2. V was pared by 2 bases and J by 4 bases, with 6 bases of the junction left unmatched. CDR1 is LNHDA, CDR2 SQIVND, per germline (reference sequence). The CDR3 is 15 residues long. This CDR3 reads CASSISGRDADTQYF. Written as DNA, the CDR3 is TGTGCCAGTAGTATATCAGGGAGGGATGCAGATACGCAGTATTTT.

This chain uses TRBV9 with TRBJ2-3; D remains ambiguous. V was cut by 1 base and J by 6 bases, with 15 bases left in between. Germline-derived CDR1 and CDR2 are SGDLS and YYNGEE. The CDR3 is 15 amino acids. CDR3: CASSVRAFYRDTQYF. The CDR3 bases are TGTGCCAGCAGCGTAAGGGCCTTCTACCGGGATACGCAGTATTTT.

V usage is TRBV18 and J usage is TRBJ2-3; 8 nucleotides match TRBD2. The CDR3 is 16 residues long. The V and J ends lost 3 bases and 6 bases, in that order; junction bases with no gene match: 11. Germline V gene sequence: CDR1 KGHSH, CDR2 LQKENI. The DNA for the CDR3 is TGTGCCAGCTCACCGAAAAGCGGGGGAGTGACGGATACGCAGTATTTT. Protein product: CASSPKSGGVTDTQYF.

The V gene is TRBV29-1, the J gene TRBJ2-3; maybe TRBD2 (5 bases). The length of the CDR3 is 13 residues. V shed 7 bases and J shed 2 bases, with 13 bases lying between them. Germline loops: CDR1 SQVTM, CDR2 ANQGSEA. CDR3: CSAKGRLTDTQYF. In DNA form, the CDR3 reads TGCAGCGCTAAAGGGAGACTCACAGATACGCAGTATTTT.

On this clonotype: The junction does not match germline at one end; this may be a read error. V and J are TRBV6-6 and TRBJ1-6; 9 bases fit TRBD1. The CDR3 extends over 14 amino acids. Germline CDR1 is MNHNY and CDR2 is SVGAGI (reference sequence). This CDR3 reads CASTKGQGGGSLHF. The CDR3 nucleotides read TGCGCCAGCACTAAGGGACAGGGTGGTGGGAGTCTCCACTTT.

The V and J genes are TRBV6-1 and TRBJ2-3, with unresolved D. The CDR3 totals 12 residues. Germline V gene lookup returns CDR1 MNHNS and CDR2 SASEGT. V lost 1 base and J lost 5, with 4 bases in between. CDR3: CASSEVGDTQYF. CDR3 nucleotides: TGTGCCAGCAGTGAAGTGGGAGATACGCAGTATTTT.

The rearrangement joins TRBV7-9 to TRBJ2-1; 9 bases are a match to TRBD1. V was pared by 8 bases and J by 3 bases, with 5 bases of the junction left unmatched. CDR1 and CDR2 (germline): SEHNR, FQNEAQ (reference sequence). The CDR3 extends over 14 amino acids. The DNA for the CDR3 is TGTGCCAGCGAAAGGACAGGGGTCTACAATGAGCAGTTCTTC. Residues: CASERTGVYNEQFF.

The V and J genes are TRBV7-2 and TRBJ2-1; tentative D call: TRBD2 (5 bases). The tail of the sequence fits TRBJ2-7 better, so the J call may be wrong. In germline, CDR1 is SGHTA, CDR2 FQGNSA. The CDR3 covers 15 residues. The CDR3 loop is CASSATGSSYNEQYF. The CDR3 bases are TGTGCCAGCAGCGCGACTGGGAGCTCCTACAATGAGCAGTACTTC.

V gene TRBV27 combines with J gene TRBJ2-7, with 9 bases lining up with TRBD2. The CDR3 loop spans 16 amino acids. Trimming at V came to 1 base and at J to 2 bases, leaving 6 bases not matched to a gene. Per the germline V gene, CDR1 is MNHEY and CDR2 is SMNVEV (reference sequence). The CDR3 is CASSLLVAGATYEQYF. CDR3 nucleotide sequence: TGTGCCAGCAGTTTATTGGTAGCGGGAGCCACCTACGAGCAGTACTTC.

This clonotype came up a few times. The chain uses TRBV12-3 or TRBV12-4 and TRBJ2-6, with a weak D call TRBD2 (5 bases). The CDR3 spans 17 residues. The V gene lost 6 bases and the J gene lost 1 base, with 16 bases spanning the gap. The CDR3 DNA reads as TGTGCCAGCAGCCTACTGGGTGGCGGGTCTGGGGCCAACGTCCTGACTTTC. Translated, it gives CASSLLGGGSGANVLTF.

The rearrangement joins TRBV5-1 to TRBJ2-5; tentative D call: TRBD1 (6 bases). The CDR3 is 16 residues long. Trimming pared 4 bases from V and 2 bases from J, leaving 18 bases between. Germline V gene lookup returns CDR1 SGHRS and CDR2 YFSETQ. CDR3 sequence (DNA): TGCGCCAGCAGCCTCAACAAGGGGGTCATACAAGAGACCCAGTACTTC. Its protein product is CASSLNKGVIQETQYF. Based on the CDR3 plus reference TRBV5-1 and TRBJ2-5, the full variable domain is KAGVTQTPRYLIKTRGQQVTLSCSPISGHRSVSWYQQTPGQGLQFLFEYFSETQRNKGNFPGRFSGRQFSNSRSEMNVSTLELGDSALYLCASSLNKGVIQETQYFGPGTRLLVL.

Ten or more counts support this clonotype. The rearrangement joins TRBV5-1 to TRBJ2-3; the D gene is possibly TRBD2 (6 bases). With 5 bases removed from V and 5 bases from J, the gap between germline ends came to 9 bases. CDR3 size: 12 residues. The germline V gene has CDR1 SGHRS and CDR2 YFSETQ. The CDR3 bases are TGCGCCAGCAGGGAGGGCAAAGATACGCAGTATTTT. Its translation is CASREGKDTQYF.

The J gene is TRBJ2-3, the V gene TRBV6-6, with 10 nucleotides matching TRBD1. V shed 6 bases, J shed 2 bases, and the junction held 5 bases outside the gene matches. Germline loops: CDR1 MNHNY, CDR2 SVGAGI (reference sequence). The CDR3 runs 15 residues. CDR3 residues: CASRNRQGATDTQYF. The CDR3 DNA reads TGTGCCAGCAGGAACCGACAGGGGGCCACAGATACGCAGTATTTT.

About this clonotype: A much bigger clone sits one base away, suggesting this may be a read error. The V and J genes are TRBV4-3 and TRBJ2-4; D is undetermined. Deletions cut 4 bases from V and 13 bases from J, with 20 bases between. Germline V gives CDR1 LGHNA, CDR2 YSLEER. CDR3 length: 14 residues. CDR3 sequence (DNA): TGCGCCAGCAGCCCCAAGCCAAATTCGTACGGGCAGTACTTC. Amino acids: CASSPKPNSYGQYF.

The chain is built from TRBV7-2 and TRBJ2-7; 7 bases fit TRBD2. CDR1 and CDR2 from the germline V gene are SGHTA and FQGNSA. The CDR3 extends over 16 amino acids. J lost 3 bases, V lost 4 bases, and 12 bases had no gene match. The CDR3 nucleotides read TGTGCCAGCAGCTCAAATGGGGCTAGCGGAGTCTACGAGCAGTACTTC. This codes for CASSSNGASGVYEQYF.

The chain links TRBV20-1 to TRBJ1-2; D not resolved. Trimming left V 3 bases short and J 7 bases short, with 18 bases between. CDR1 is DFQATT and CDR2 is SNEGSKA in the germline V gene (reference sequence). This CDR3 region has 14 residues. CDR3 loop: CSAREQDGLFGYTF. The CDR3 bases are TGCAGTGCTAGGGAACAAGACGGACTTTTTGGCTACACCTTC.

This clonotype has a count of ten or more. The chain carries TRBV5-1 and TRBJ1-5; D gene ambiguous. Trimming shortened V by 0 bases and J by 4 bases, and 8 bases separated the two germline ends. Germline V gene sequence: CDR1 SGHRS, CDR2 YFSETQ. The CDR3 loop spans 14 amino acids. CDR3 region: CASSLAGSNQPQHF. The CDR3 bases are TGCGCCAGCAGCTTGGCCGGATCAAATCAGCCCCAGCATTTT.

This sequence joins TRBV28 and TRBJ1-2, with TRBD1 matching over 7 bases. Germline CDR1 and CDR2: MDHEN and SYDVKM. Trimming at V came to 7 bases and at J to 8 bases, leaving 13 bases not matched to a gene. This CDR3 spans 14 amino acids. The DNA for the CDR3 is TGTGCCAGCACCCTAGGGACAGCGAGCTGGGGCTACACCTTC. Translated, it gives CASTLGTASWGYTF.